The next 8 T cell receptor beta chains were all read from a single sample in a study of blood T cell repertoires in COVID-19. The table came from immunoSEQ multiplex PCR; TCRdb's copy has only in-frame clones and leaves some out. Of 200,000 to 250,000 clones in the sample, 86% were seen once. What was sequenced was peripheral blood. These receptors all come from a man aged 55-75 years with acute or convalescent COVID-19.

The gene calls are TRBV9 and TRBJ1-5; perhaps TRBD1 as D (5 bases). Looked up from germline, CDR1 is SGDLS and CDR2 is YYNGEE. V gave up 2 bases and J gave up 7 bases, with 10 bases separating them. This CDR3 has 13 amino acids. CDR3 coding DNA: TGTGCCAGCAGCGTCGGGGGATCCCAGCCCCAGCATTTT. It is translated as CASSVGGSQPQHF.

The chain recombines TRBV7-6 with TRBJ2-6; perhaps TRBD1 as D (6 bases). Germline values: CDR1 SGHVS, CDR2 FNYEAQ. The length of the CDR3 is 17 residues. Trimming stripped 7 bases from V and 0 bases from J, with 16 bases between. CDR3 region: CASTAEGDYSGANVLTF. DNA for the CDR3: TGTGCCAGCACCGCAGAGGGGGATTACTCTGGGGCCAACGTCCTGACTTTC. Filled out from reference TRBV7-6 and TRBJ2-6, the complete variable domain reads GAGVSQSPRYKVTKRGQDVALRCDPISGHVSLYWYRQALGQGPEFLTYFNYEAQQDKSGLPNDRFSAERPEGSISTLTIQRTEQRDSAMYRCASTAEGDYSGANVLTFGAGSRLTVL.

This chain joins TRBV5-6 and TRBJ1-4, with 9 bases that match TRBD1. After removal of 3 bases from V and 11 bases from J, the junction contained 14 bases not matched to a gene. The CDR3 contains 16 residues. Germline-derived CDR1 and CDR2 are SGHDT and YYEEEE. CDR3 nucleotide sequence: TGTGCCAGCAGCTCCGCGGCAGGGACAGGGCTTGAGAAACTGTTTTTT. It encodes CASSSAAGTGLEKLFF. The full variable domain, its missing parts supplied by reference TRBV5-6 and TRBJ1-4, is DAGVTQSPTHLIKTRGQQVTLRCSPKSGHDTVSWYQQALGQGPQFIFQYYEEEERQRGNFPDRFSGHQFPNYSSELNVNALLLGDSALYLCASSSAAGTGLEKLFFGSGTQLSVL.

The count of this clone is one. The V call is TRBV25-1, the J call TRBJ2-7; 7 bases fit TRBD2. The trim removed 3 bases at V and 2 bases at J, leaving 4 bases unmatched. The CDR3 has 14 amino acids. CDR1 MGHDK and CDR2 SYGVNS come from the germline V gene. CDR3 bases: TGTGCCAGCAGTGACCGGCTAGCGGCCTACGAGCAGTACTTC. It encodes CASSDRLAAYEQYF.

The chain employs TRBV14 and TRBJ2-1, with 15 bases lining up with TRBD2. CDR3 length equals 20 residues. Trimming removed 4 bases from V and 0 bases from J; junction bases left unmatched: 10. Germline V gene data show CDR1 as SGHDN and CDR2 as FVKESK. The CDR3 region has the DNA TGTGCCAGCAGCCCCTGGACTAGCGGGAGGGACCTCAGCTCCTACAATGAGCAGTTCTTC. Protein product: CASSPWTSGRDLSSYNEQFF.

The chain carries TRBV2 and TRBJ1-5; TRBD1 matches 8 bases. The CDR3 is 15 amino acids. V dropped 4 bases and J dropped 3; count of bases not matched to a gene: 5. Germline CDR1 is SNHLY and CDR2 is FYNNEI. DNA of the CDR3: TGTGCCAGCAGTGTATCGGACAGGGCCAATCAGCCCCAGCATTTT. This sequence encodes CASSVSDRANQPQHF.

The V gene is TRBV7-8, the J gene TRBJ2-7, with 8 bases lining up with TRBD2. CDR3 length equals 15 residues. Per the germline V gene, CDR1 is SGHVS and CDR2 is FQNEAQ. The V and J ends lost 1 base and 5 bases, in that order; junction bases with no gene match: 7. The CDR3 nucleotides read TGTGCCAGCAGCTTAGGGGGTAGCGGGACCCACGAGCAGTACTTC. Translating it yields CASSLGGSGTHEQYF.

The gene calls are TRBV6-6 and TRBJ1-4; perhaps TRBD1 as D (5 bases). Looked up from germline, CDR1 is MNHNY and CDR2 is SVGAGI (reference sequence). V dropped 7 bases and J dropped 6 bases, with 18 bases sitting between them. The CDR3 is 15 residues long. CDR3 sequence: CASIYDPGKDEKLFF. CDR3 coding DNA: TGTGCCAGCATCTACGACCCAGGGAAGGATGAAAAACTGTTTTTT.